Shown below are 9 T cell receptor beta chains from a single sample sequenced in a study of graft-versus-host responses after intestinal transplantation. Their cognate antigens are unknown. Clones were read by immunoSEQ multiplex PCR, and TCRdb kept only the in-frame ones, dropping some. The sample records approximately 92,000 clones, 75% to 95% being singletons. Sequences were derived from unstimulated CD8+ T cells sorted from spleen or lymph node cells, sampled before intestinal transplant. The receptor set was obtained from a human donor who received an intestinal transplant.

The chain carries TRBV5-6 and TRBJ1-5, with D possibly matching TRBD1 (5 bases). The CDR3 has 15 residues. Germline V lookup: CDR1 SGHDT, CDR2 YYEEEE. Trimming stripped 1 base from V and 5 bases from J, with 13 bases between. The CDR3 region is CASSLWDGDHQPQHF. The CDR3 nucleotides are TGTGCCAGCAGCTTGTGGGACGGGGATCATCAGCCCCAGCATTTT.

This chain uses TRBV10-2 with TRBJ2-3; no definite D call. The CDR3 is 13 residues long. V was cut by 0 bases and J by 5 bases, with 6 bases left in between. Germline CDR1 reads WSHSY; CDR2 reads SAAADI. CDR3 DNA: TGCGCCAGCAGTGAGTCGAGAGTAGATACGCAGTATTTT. It is translated as CASSESRVDTQYF.

V is TRBV27 and J is TRBJ2-6; unclear D gene. The CDR3 totals 16 residues. Germline lookup yields CDR1 MNHEY and CDR2 SMNVEV (reference sequence). Trimming pared 3 bases from V and 0 bases from J, leaving 9 bases between. Written as DNA, the CDR3 is TGTGCCAGCAGTTTCGGGCAGGCCTCTGGGGCCAACGTCCTGACTTTC. It codes for CASSFGQASGANVLTF. Full variable domain (outside the CDR3, taken from reference TRBV27 and TRBJ2-6): EAQVTQNPRYLITVTGKKLTVTCSQNMNHEYMSWYRQDPGLGLRQIYYSMNVEVTDKGDVPEGYKVSRKEKRNFPLILESPSPNQTSLYFCASSFGQASGANVLTFGAGSRLTVL.

CDR3 amino acids: CASSSTGYYYGYTF. The CDR3, as DNA: TGTGCCAGCAGTTCTACAGGGTACTACTATGGCTACACCTTC. The chain combines TRBV6-7 with TRBJ1-2; tentative D call: TRBD1 (6 bases). TRBV6-7 is identified as an open reading frame with a role that is uncertain. CDR3 length equals 14 residues. The germline V and J ends were trimmed by 4 bases and 3 bases, with 12 bases remaining between them.

This rearrangement joins TRBV13 to TRBJ1-6; TRBD1 matches 7 bases. The CDR3 is 14 amino acids. The junction had 1 base not matched to a gene; V was cut back by 5 bases and J by 3 bases. From germline, CDR1 is PRHDT and CDR2 FYEKMQ (reference sequence). The CDR3 is CASSGQVYNSPLHF. The CDR3 bases are TGTGCCAGCAGCGGACAGGTCTATAATTCACCCCTCCACTTT.

The rearrangement links TRBV11-2 to TRBJ2-7; tentative D call: TRBD2 (5 bases). Germline CDR1 SGHAT, CDR2 FQNNGV. The CDR3 is 12 residues long. Trimming left V 3 bases short and J 7 bases short, with 10 bases between. This CDR3 reads CASSFRPGEQYF. The CDR3 bases are TGTGCCAGCAGCTTCCGGCCGGGGGAGCAGTACTTC.

The J gene is TRBJ2-1, the V gene TRBV7-9; 10 positions match TRBD2. Germline trimming cut 5 bases from V and 4 bases from J; bases unmatched to any gene: 5. Germline V gene data show CDR1 as SEHNR and CDR2 as FQNEAQ (reference sequence). This CDR3 is 15 amino acids long. As DNA, the CDR3 is TGTGCCAGCAGCACCAGCGGGGGGGAGTACAATGAGCAGTTCTTC. It specifies CASSTSGGEYNEQFF.

The chain recombines TRBV5-5 with TRBJ1-1; the D is unclear. Per germline, CDR1 SGHKS and CDR2 YYEKEE (reference sequence). V was pared by 4 bases and J by 1 base, with 11 bases between. The CDR3 extends over 14 amino acids. The CDR3 protein is CASSPMTSNTEAFF. The CDR3 DNA follows: TGTGCCAGCAGCCCAATGACCTCGAACACTGAAGCTTTCTTT. The full variable domain, with the rest looked up from reference TRBV5-5 and TRBJ1-1, is DAGVTQSPTHLIKTRGQQVTLRCSPISGHKSVSWYQQVLGQGPQFIFQYYEKEERGRGNFPDRFSARQFPNYSSELNVNALLLGDSALYLCASSPMTSNTEAFFGQGTRLTVV.

The J gene is TRBJ2-1, the V gene TRBV7-6; D may match TRBD1 or TRBD2 (6 bases each). Trimming took 4 bases from V and 4 from J, leaving 11 bases between them. CDR1 is SGHVS and CDR2 is FNYEAQ in the germline V gene. The CDR3 is 14 residues long. As DNA, the CDR3 is TGTGCCAGCAGCTCGGTAGGGGGGTACAATGAGCAGTTCTTC. Amino acids: CASSSVGGYNEQFF. Looking up the rest from reference TRBV7-6 and TRBJ2-1 gives the full variable domain: GAGVSQSPRYKVTKRGQDVALRCDPISGHVSLYWYRQALGQGPEFLTYFNYEAQQDKSGLPNDRFSAERPEGSISTLTIQRTEQRDSAMYRCASSSVGGYNEQFFGPGTRLTVL.